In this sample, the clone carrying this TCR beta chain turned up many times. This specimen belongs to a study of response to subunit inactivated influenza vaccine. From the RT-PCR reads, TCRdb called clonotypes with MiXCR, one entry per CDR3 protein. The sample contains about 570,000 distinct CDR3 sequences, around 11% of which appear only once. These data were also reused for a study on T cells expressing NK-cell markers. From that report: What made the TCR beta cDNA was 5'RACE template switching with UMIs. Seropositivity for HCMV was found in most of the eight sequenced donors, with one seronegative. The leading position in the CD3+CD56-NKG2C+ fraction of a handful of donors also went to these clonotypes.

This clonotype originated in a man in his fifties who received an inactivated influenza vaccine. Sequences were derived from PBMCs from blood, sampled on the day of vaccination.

The CDR3 nucleotides read TGTGCCAGCAGTTGGGGGAACACTGAAGCTTTCTTT. It translates to CASSWGNTEAFF. The genes are TRBV6-5 and TRBJ1-1; D gene uncertain. CDR3 size: 12 residues. The germline V gene encodes CDR1 MNHEY and CDR2 SVGAGI. Trimming took off 4 bases at V and 1 base at J, with 4 bases between the two ends.